What follows are 23 T cell receptor beta chains derived from one specimen sequenced in a study of T cell responses to AZD1222 COVID-19 vaccine. This table comes from immunoSEQ multiplex PCR, and its TCRdb copy is limited to in-frame clones, with some not included. The sample yields approximately 130,000 clones, around 90% seen once. The source was peripheral blood, collected 28 days after the second AZD1222 dose. Receptor source: an adult who received the AZD1222 COVID-19 vaccine.

The genes are TRBV28 and TRBJ2-1, with 12 nucleotides matching TRBD2. This CDR3 comprises 16 residues. V gave up 2 bases and J gave up 8 bases; unmatched junction bases: 7. The V gene's germline CDR1 is MDHEN and CDR2 SYDVKM. DNA of the CDR3: TGTGCCAGCAGTTTACGAAGACTAGCGGGAGCACATGAGCAGTTCTTC. Its protein is CASSLRRLAGAHEQFF.

J is TRBJ1-1 and V is TRBV15; D uncertain. The germline CDR1 and CDR2 sequences are LNHNV and YYDKDF (reference sequence). Between the trimmed V and J ends, which lost 0 bases and 4 bases, there was a span of 12 bases. The CDR3 totals 15 residues. CDR3 in amino acids: CATSRDKDGITEAFF. The CDR3 region has the DNA TGTGCCACCAGCAGAGATAAGGATGGGATCACTGAAGCTTTCTTT.

The CDR3 loop is CASSRLNLETQYF. CDR3 sequence (DNA): TGTGCCAGCTCCCGGCTCAACCTAGAGACCCAGTACTTC. The gene calls are TRBV27 and TRBJ2-5; D gene uncertain. With 8 bases removed from V and 4 bases from J, the gap between germline ends came to 14 bases. CDR3 size: 13 residues. The germline V gene encodes CDR1 MNHEY and CDR2 SMNVEV (reference sequence).

With regard to this clone: The junction departs from the called germline gene at one end, perhaps through a read error. The chain joins TRBV5-4 to TRBJ2-2; 8 bases match TRBD1. This CDR3 comprises 15 residues. Germline CDR1 SGHNT, CDR2 YYREEE (reference sequence). The CDR3 spells CASSKRQGNAGELFF. As DNA, the CDR3 is TGTGCCAGCAGCAAGCGACAGGGGAACGCCGGGGAGCTGTTTTTT.

The rearrangement joins TRBV4-2 to TRBJ1-1; 8 bases agree with TRBD1. The CDR3 loop spans 17 amino acids. Germline trimming cut 4 bases from V and 0 bases from J; bases unmatched to any gene: 10. CDR1 and CDR2 from the germline V gene are LGHNA and YNFKEQ. CDR3 sequence reads: CASSRGAGGGMNTEAFF. CDR3 sequence (DNA): TGTGCCAGCAGCCGGGGAGCAGGGGGCGGAATGAACACTGAAGCTTTCTTT.

The CDR3, as DNA: TGTGCCTGGAGTATCCCCGGGACAGACTACAATGAGCAGTTCTTC. It translates to CAWSIPGTDYNEQFF. The chain carries TRBV30 and TRBJ2-1; TRBD1 matches at 7 bases. Germline values: CDR1 GTSNPN, CDR2 SVGIG (reference sequence). This CDR3 has 15 residues. After removal of 2 bases from V and 3 bases from J, the junction contained 7 bases not matched to a gene.

The CDR3 nucleotides read TGTGCCAGCAGCTTGACAGGAGACTCTGGAAACACCATATATTTT. Translated, it gives CASSLTGDSGNTIYF. The chain employs TRBV7-2 and TRBJ1-3; weak D call: TRBD1 (6 bases). V lost 3 bases and J 0 bases, leaving 9 bases between the germline ends. CDR1 is SGHTA and CDR2 is FQGNSA in the germline V gene. The CDR3 loop spans 15 amino acids.

The V gene is TRBV27, the J gene TRBJ2-1; D ambiguous. Germline CDR1 MNHEY, CDR2 SMNVEV (reference sequence). This CDR3 contains 14 residues. Trimming took off 3 bases at V and 2 bases at J, with 8 bases between the two ends. CDR3 nucleotide sequence: TGTGCCAGCAGTTTCGGCAGTACCTACAATGAGCAGTTCTTC. Translating it yields CASSFGSTYNEQFF.

In its sample, this clone was seen once. The chain couples TRBV4-1 to TRBJ2-3; D is possibly TRBD1 (6 bases). The length of the CDR3 is 16 residues. V shed 0 bases and J shed 4 bases, with 14 bases lying between them. The germline V gene has CDR1 MGHRA and CDR2 YSYEKL. The CDR3 spells CASSQEDRRQADTQYF. Here the CDR3 DNA reads TGCGCCAGCAGCCAAGAGGACAGAAGGCAGGCAGATACGCAGTATTTT.

The gene calls are TRBV3-1 (or the pseudogene TRBV3-2) and TRBJ2-5, with 7 bases identical to TRBD2. The CDR3 is 14 amino acids. Per the germline V gene, CDR1 is LGHDT and CDR2 is YNNKEL (reference sequence). The V segment lost 4 bases and the J segment 5 bases; nucleotides outside the gene matches: 7. The chain's CDR3 is CASSLGLGGETQYF. The CDR3 DNA follows: TGTGCCAGCAGCCTCGGACTAGGCGGTGAGACCCAGTACTTC.

The chain couples TRBV19 to TRBJ1-1; D is ambiguous. In germline, CDR1 is LNHDA, CDR2 SQIVND (reference sequence). Trimming left V 5 bases short and J 0 bases short, with 4 bases between. CDR3 length: 12 residues. This CDR3 is CASSHVNTEAFF. In DNA form, the CDR3 reads TGTGCCAGTAGTCATGTGAACACTGAAGCTTTCTTT. The full variable domain, in which reference TRBV19 and TRBJ1-1 provide the parts outside the CDR3, is DGGITQSPKYLFRKEGQNVTLSCEQNLNHDAMYWYRQDPGQGLRLIYYSQIVNDFQKGDIAEGYSVSREKKESFPLTVTSAQKNPTAFYLCASSHVNTEAFFGQGTRLTVV.

The chain combines TRBV16 with TRBJ1-5, with D possibly TRBD1 on 6 matching bases. The V end was cut by 4 bases, the J end by 1 base, with 23 bases between. The CDR3 contains 19 residues. CDR1 is KGHSY, CDR2 FQNENV, per germline. CDR3 in DNA: TGTGCCAGCAGCCCAGGAAGGGACATTTTTTTTATAAGCAATCAGCCCCAGCATTTT. As protein: CASSPGRDIFFISNQPQHF.

The chain joins TRBV7-9 to TRBJ2-3, with 7 positions matching TRBD2. Germline lookup yields CDR1 SEHNR and CDR2 FQNEAQ (reference sequence). The CDR3 is made up of 14 amino acids. V lost 3 bases to trimming and J lost 6 bases; unmatched junction nucleotides: 6. As DNA, the CDR3 is TGTGCCAGCAGCTTCGGCGGGAGTACTGATACGCAGTATTTT. Protein: CASSFGGSTDTQYF. The entire variable domain, with the rest obtained from reference TRBV7-9 and TRBJ2-3, is as follows: DTGVSQNPRHKITKRGQNVTFRCDPISEHNRLYWYRQTLGQGPEFLTYFQNEAQLEKSRLLSDRFSAERPKGSFSTLEIQRTEQGDSAMYLCASSFGGSTDTQYFGPGTRLTVL.

This chain uses TRBV9 with TRBJ1-3; D gene ambiguous. CDR1 and CDR2 (germline): SGDLS, YYNGEE. V lost 0 bases, J lost 3 bases, and 1 base lay in between. CDR3 size: 12 residues. DNA of the CDR3: TGTGCCAGCAGCGTAGATGGAAACACCATATATTTT. Its protein product is CASSVDGNTIYF.

CDR3 sequence reads: CASDREAGQPQHF. The CDR3 DNA sequence: TGTGCCAGCGATCGGGAAGCGGGTCAGCCCCAGCATTTT. This chain connects TRBV6-5 to TRBJ1-5; D gene uncertain. V lost 8 bases to trimming and J lost 6 bases, with 14 bases between them. This CDR3 comprises 13 residues. The germline gives CDR1 MNHEY, CDR2 SVGAGI.

V is TRBV5-1 and J is TRBJ1-6; D call uncertain. Per germline, CDR1 SGHRS and CDR2 YFSETQ. Trimming removed 0 bases from V and 13 bases from J, with 14 bases in between. The CDR3 extends over 14 amino acids. CDR3 in DNA: TGCGCCAGCAGCTTGGAAGTACGGGTAGCTCCCCTCCACTTT. Translation: CASSLEVRVAPLHF.

This clone was counted a single time. The chain links TRBV18 to TRBJ2-6; either TRBD1 or TRBD2 may fit D (6 bases each). Trimming took 1 base from V and 2 from J, leaving 12 bases between them. The CDR3 has 17 amino acids. From germline, CDR1 is KGHSH and CDR2 LQKENI. The CDR3 DNA reads TGTGCCAGCTCACCACGGATGGGGGGCGCTGGGGCCAACGTCCTGACTTTC. It is translated as CASSPRMGGAGANVLTF.

The chain couples TRBV5-4 to TRBJ1-1; D is uncertain. This CDR3 is built from 16 residues. Deletions cut 6 bases from V and 1 base from J, with 19 bases between. Germline V lookup: CDR1 SGHNT, CDR2 YYREEE (reference sequence). The CDR3 loop is CASTPAPKKANTEAFF. The CDR3, as DNA: TGTGCCAGCACCCCGGCTCCGAAGAAAGCGAACACTGAAGCTTTCTTT. The variable domain in full, with the rest retrieved from reference TRBV5-4 and TRBJ1-1, is ETGVTQSPTHLIKTRGQQVTLRCSSQSGHNTVSWYQQALGQGPQFIFQYYREEENGRGNFPPRFSGLQFPNYSSELNVNALELDDSALYLCASTPAPKKANTEAFFGQGTRLTVV.

This chain links TRBV9 with TRBJ2-7, with TRBD1 as a possible D gene (5 bases). The CDR3 is 13 amino acids. Germline loops: CDR1 SGDLS, CDR2 YYNGEE. Between the trimmed V and J ends, which lost 4 bases and 1 base, there was a span of 9 bases. The CDR3 sequence: CASSPDSSYEQYF. The CDR3 DNA follows: TGTGCCAGCAGCCCCGACAGTTCCTACGAGCAGTACTTC. The full variable domain, with the rest looked up from reference TRBV9 and TRBJ2-7, is DSGVTQTPKHLITATGQRVTLRCSPRSGDLSVYWYQQSLDQGLQFLIQYYNGEERAKGNILERFSAQQFPDLHSELNLSSLELGDSALYFCASSPDSSYEQYFGPGTRLTVT.

This clone was seen only a few times. The rearrangement uses TRBV7-2 and TRBJ2-2; 8 bases fit TRBD1. The CDR3 length is 17 residues. Germline loops: CDR1 SGHTA, CDR2 FQGNSA. The junction had 11 bases not matched to a gene; V was cut back by 6 bases and J by 2 bases. In nucleotides, the CDR3 is TGTGCCAGCAGGGAACAGGGGGGATATGTCAACACCGGGGAGCTGTTTTTT. Its translation: CASREQGGYVNTGELFF.

The chain couples TRBV27 to TRBJ1-4, with TRBD1 identical over 8 bases. This CDR3 contains 13 residues. Losses at the gene ends were 8 bases for V and 7 bases for J; bases not matched to a gene: 6. Germline V gene lookup returns CDR1 MNHEY and CDR2 SMNVEV (reference sequence). The CDR3 coding sequence is TGTGCCAGCGCCCCGGGACAGGTTGAAAAACTGTTTTTT. Protein product: CASAPGQVEKLFF.

The V gene is TRBV7-9, the J gene TRBJ2-1; D gene uncertain. V dropped 1 base and J dropped 7 bases, with 2 bases sitting between them. The germline gives CDR1 SEHNR, CDR2 FQNEAQ (reference sequence). CDR3 length: 11 amino acids. This CDR3 is CASSLGNEQFF. Here the CDR3 DNA reads TGTGCCAGCAGCTTAGGAAATGAGCAGTTCTTC.

The V gene is TRBV12-3 or TRBV12-4, the J gene TRBJ1-5; the D gene is possibly TRBD1 (6 bases). V lost 4 bases to trimming and J lost 5 bases, with 9 bases between them. The CDR3 spans 13 residues. The CDR3 here is CASSSQGHQPQHF. The CDR3, as DNA: TGTGCCAGCAGTTCACAGGGTCATCAGCCCCAGCATTTT.